This T cell receptor (beta chain) was recovered during a study of CD8 T cells in Susac syndrome (dated by TCRdb to about 2019). Study-level background: Among the Susac syndrome patients who were sequenced, clinically active disease was present in six and clinical remission was observed in fewer than 10. Susac syndrome patients were therapy-naive, on corticosteroids (some also receiving IVIg), or on IVIg alone at blood withdrawal. Whether CD8+ T cell activation and differentiation in Susac syndrome was antigen driven was tested using repertoire sequencing. The study compared CD8+ T cell repertoire clonality among 12 healthy donors, about 14 Susac syndrome patients and approximately 16 multiple sclerosis patients.

Per the germline V gene, MGHRA is the CDR1 and YSYEKL is the CDR2. For this chain, trimming is 3 bases at the V end and 4 bases at the J end, and the number of junction bases without a gene match is 10. There are 16 amino acids in the CDR3, from cysteine to phenylalanine inclusive. The only DNA kept is the CDR3, 48 bases in frame from the first base. A word on this clonotype: What antigen it recognizes has not been identified. Base-call qualities are not available, and no considerably larger clone is one nucleotide away.

The study at large found these results: The study acknowledged that relatively few individuals were included in the TCR sequencing and HLA analysis. CD8+ repertoires in Susac syndrome showed clonal expansion, which was highest in CD8+ TEMRA cells and was greater in clinically active patients than in remitting patients. Approximately 17 and five Susac-specific public clones were found in the total CD8+ and CD8+ TEMRA repertoires, respectively.

RNA was extracted using the RNeasy kit, and about 0.5 to 1 ug of the RNA was reverse transcribed with random hexamers. TCR beta CDR3 regions were amplified with the immunoSEQ multiplex PCR assay covering 54 Vbeta and 13 Jbeta segments. Bias from PCR amplification was corrected by using a synthetic template baseline for primer optimization and for computational correction. Concerning the study's data processing: Reads were annotated to V, D and J genes according to IMGT and were analyzed with immunoSEQ Analyzer, with only productive sequences retained. Clonality was computed as one minus Shannon entropy normalized by log2 of the number of productive unique sequences. For each patient and control, public and private clones were evaluated among the 100 most prevalent clones. Clones were defined as Susac-specific if absent from the healthy and MS cohorts, from 1052 published viral clones and from other ImmuneACCESS disease sequences. TCRdb reran the public reads through fastp at Q25 and MiXCR, keeping productive beta chains. A single entry per CDR3 protein holds the most common genes and DNA from its merged rows. TCRdb's processing, not the study's, gives the V and J calls here. This sample has some 130,000 distinct CDR3 sequences in its table, and roughly 94% of those were observed once. The ten largest clones add up to under 0.2% of the sample.

Peripheral blood CD8+ and CD4+ T cells from healthy donors, Susac syndrome patients and multiple sclerosis patients were profiled using high-throughput TCR beta sequencing. Susac syndrome patients met recently defined diagnostic criteria for definite or probable disease. Bulk CD8+ and CD4+ T cells were purified magnetically by negative isolation, whereas CD8+ TEMRA cells were enriched by FACS. Blood was drawn into EDTA tubes, processed within 24 hours, and PBMCs were isolated by density gradient centrifugation. PBMCs destined for TCR sequencing were cryopreserved in liquid nitrogen and later thawed in a 37 °C water bath. A purity of at least 90% was achieved for sorted or isolated CD4+, CD8+ and CD8+ TEMRA cells.

Sequencing used CD8+ T cells from PBMCs. The rearrangement combines TRBV4-1 with TRBJ1-1; 8 bases in the junction line up with TRBD1. This clonotype was sampled from a human donor with Susac syndrome. The DNA sequence is TGCGCCAGCAGCCATGGACAGGGCGCGGAGGGCACTGAAGCTTTCTTT. This sequence encodes CASSHGQGAEGTEAFF.